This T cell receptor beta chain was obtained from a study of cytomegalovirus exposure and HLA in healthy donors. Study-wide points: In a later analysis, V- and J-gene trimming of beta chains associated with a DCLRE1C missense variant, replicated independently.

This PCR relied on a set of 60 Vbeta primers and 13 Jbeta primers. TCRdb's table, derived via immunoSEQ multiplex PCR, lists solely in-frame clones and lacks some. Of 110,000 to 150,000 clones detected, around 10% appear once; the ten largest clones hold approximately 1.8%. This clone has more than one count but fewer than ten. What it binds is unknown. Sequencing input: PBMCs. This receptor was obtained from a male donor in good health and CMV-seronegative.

CDR3 DNA: TGTGCCCTGGGGGCAGGGGGCCCCCCTCCGGAGACCCAGTACTTC. Its translation: CALGAGGPPPETQYF. This sequence joins TRBV11-2 and TRBJ2-5; 8 nucleotides line up with TRBD1. The CDR3 totals 15 residues. Germline lookup yields CDR1 SGHAT and CDR2 FQNNGV. V was pared by 11 bases and J by 5 bases, with 16 bases of the junction left unmatched.